This T cell receptor beta chain was documented in a study of T cell responses to AZD1222 COVID-19 vaccine. The repertoire was sequenced with immunoSEQ multiplex PCR; TCRdb's copy has only in-frame clones and lacks some. The sample has approximately 82,000 clones, about 88% seen once. Study observations and caveats: Seropositive status at baseline applied to only a handful of AZD1222 recipients. Donors skewed white British and female; clonal diversity was possibly underestimated.

The CDR3 consists of 15 residues. CDR1 and CDR2 from the germline V gene are SGHRS and YFSETQ. V lost 4 bases, J lost 2 bases, and 5 bases stayed unmatched. This clone has only a few counts. Its matching antigen is unknown. The V call is TRBV5-1, the J call TRBJ1-3, with TRBD1 matching 8 bases. The source of this sequence is an adult in good health. The starting material was peripheral blood, obtained on day 0 of AZD1222 vaccination. The CDR3: CASSTQTGAGNTIYF. CDR3 bases: TGCGCCAGCAGCACCCAGACAGGGGCTGGAAACACCATATATTTT.